Listed below are T cell receptor beta chains from one sample, sequenced in a study of response to subunit inactivated influenza vaccine. One entry per CDR3 protein results from TCRdb running MiXCR on the RT-PCR reads. The sample has roughly 710,000 distinct CDR3 sequences, 11% to 15% seen once; the top ten hold 7.6%. The sequencing here drew on PBMCs from blood, taken roughly 2 weeks before vaccination. These receptors were obtained from a man in his fifties who received an inactivated influenza vaccine. The CDR3 runs from the conserved cysteine through the conserved F or W. D genes are given only for firm matches. Expanded clones get a size class; other rows say once, few or many, or leave the size out.

J: TRBJ2-3; size: once; V: TRBV3-1; D: -; CDR3: CASSLGTDTTDTQYF; DNA: TGTGCCAGCAGCCTCGGCACGGACACCACAGATACGCAGTATTTT
J: TRBJ2-1; size: -; V: TRBV7-9; D: TRBD2; CDR3: CASSRLAAAPYNEQFF; DNA: TGTGCCAGCAGCCGACTAGCGGCCGCGCCTTACAATGAGCAGTTCTTC
J: TRBJ1-5; size: many; V: TRBV20-1; D: -; CDR3: CSAREDEVWGNQPQHF; DNA: TGCAGTGCTAGAGAGGATGAGGTGTGGGGCAATCAGCCCCAGCATTTT
J: TRBJ1-5; size: -; V: TRBV7-2; D: TRBD1; CDR3: CASSRDRNRPQHF; DNA: TGTGCCAGCAGCCGGGACAGGAACCGGCCCCAGCATTTT
J: TRBJ2-3; size: -; V: TRBV20-1; D: -; CDR3: CCASPLSIGPDTQYF; DNA: TGCTGTGCTAGCCCCCTCTCAATCGGCCCAGATACGCAGTATTTT
J: TRBJ2-7; size: -; V: TRBV18; D: TRBD1; CDR3: CASSPRQGDSYEQYF; DNA: TGTGCCAGCTCACCGAGGCAGGGGGATAGCTACGAGCAGTACTTC
J: TRBJ1-5; size: -; V: TRBV5-5; D: -; CDR3: CASSLAPGAEWPQHF; DNA: TGTGCCAGCAGCTTGGCCCCAGGGGCCGAATGGCCCCAGCATTTT
J: TRBJ2-7; size: few; V: TRBV12-3/TRBV12-4; D: -; CDR3: CASSSGDFYEQYF; DNA: TGTGCCAGCAGTTCAGGAGATTTCTACGAGCAGTACTTC
J: TRBJ2-3; size: -; V: TRBV2; D: TRBD2; CDR3: CASSEEVAGMDTQYF; DNA: TGTGCCAGCAGTGAAGAGGTAGCGGGGATGGATACGCAGTATTTT
J: TRBJ2-7; size: many; V: TRBV20-1; D: -; CDR3: CSARDVGYEQYF; DNA: TGCAGTGCTAGAGACGTCGGCTACGAGCAGTACTTC
J: TRBJ1-2; size: few; V: TRBV9; D: TRBD1; CDR3: CASSVVAGGDYGYTF; DNA: TGTGCCAGCAGCGTAGTGGCAGGGGGCGACTATGGCTACACCTTC
J: TRBJ1-1; size: -; V: TRBV7-6; D: -; CDR3: CASSTHLRAGVNTEAFF; DNA: TGTGCCAGCAGCACCCACCTCAGGGCGGGCGTGAACACTGAAGCTTTCTTT
J: TRBJ2-2; size: few; V: TRBV11-2; D: TRBD1; CDR3: CASRSGTGGMGTGELFF; DNA: TGTGCCAGCAGATCCGGGACAGGGGGCATGGGCACCGGGGAGCTGTTTTTT
J: TRBJ1-2; size: few; V: TRBV4-2; D: -; CDR3: CASSQGAGNPYGYTF; DNA: TGTGCCAGCAGCCAAGGGGCAGGGAACCCTTACGGCTACACCTTC
J: TRBJ2-1; size: few; V: TRBV20-1; D: TRBD2; CDR3: CSVRSGAGGNNEQFF; DNA: TGCAGTGTCCGAAGTGGGGCGGGGGGCAACAATGAGCAGTTCTTC
J: TRBJ2-3; size: -; V: TRBV12-3/TRBV12-4; D: -; CDR3: CASSPLGGDTDTQYF; DNA: TGTGCCAGCAGTCCACTCGGGGGTGACACAGATACGCAGTATTTT
J: TRBJ2-2; size: few; V: TRBV4-1; D: -; CDR3: CASAGIGHTGELFF; DNA: TGCGCCAGTGCGGGAATCGGTCACACCGGGGAGCTGTTTTTT
J: TRBJ1-2; size: few; V: TRBV5-1; D: TRBD1; CDR3: CASSPTPDRGGYGYTF; DNA: TGCGCCAGCAGCCCGACCCCGGACAGGGGTGGCTATGGCTACACCTTC
J: TRBJ2-5; size: few; V: TRBV14; D: TRBD2; CDR3: CASSQADLAGETQYF; DNA: TGTGCCAGCAGCCAAGCCGATTTAGCGGGGGAGACCCAGTACTTC
J: TRBJ2-7; size: few; V: TRBV20-1; D: -; CDR3: CSARKDQGNYEQYF; DNA: TGCAGTGCTAGGAAGGACCAAGGTAACTACGAGCAGTACTTC
J: TRBJ1-3; size: few; V: TRBV7-9; D: -; CDR3: CASSPLSRSGNTIYF; DNA: TGTGCCAGCAGCCCCCTGTCGCGTTCTGGAAACACCATATATTTT
J: TRBJ2-7; size: few; V: TRBV20-1; D: TRBD1; CDR3: CSATPRGRDEQYF; DNA: TGCAGTGCTACCCCCAGGGGGCGCGACGAGCAGTACTTC
J: TRBJ2-2; size: many; V: TRBV6-1; D: -; CDR3: CASSPHPGANTGELFF; DNA: TGTGCCAGCAGTCCCCATCCGGGGGCGAACACCGGGGAGCTGTTTTTT
J: TRBJ2-4; size: few; V: TRBV3-1; D: -; CDR3: CASSRQGNIQYF; DNA: TGTGCCAGCAGCCGCCAGGGGAACATTCAGTACTTC
J: TRBJ1-2; size: -; V: TRBV20-1; D: -; CDR3: CSADQLDNLGYTF; DNA: TGCAGTGCTGATCAGCTGGACAATTTAGGCTACACCTTC
J: TRBJ2-3; size: -; V: TRBV6-1; D: TRBD1; CDR3: CASSRWTGVLPDTQYF; DNA: TGTGCCAGCAGCCGGTGGACAGGAGTCCTTCCAGATACGCAGTATTTT
J: TRBJ2-1; size: -; V: TRBV28; D: -; CDR3: CASSPLGGQQFF; DNA: TGTGCCAGCAGTCCATTGGGGGGGCAGCAGTTCTTC
J: TRBJ2-5; size: -; V: TRBV20-1; D: -; CDR3: CSVTTRGWETQYF; DNA: TGCAGTGTAACTACACGGGGCTGGGAGACCCAGTACTTC
J: TRBJ2-1; size: -; V: TRBV12-3/TRBV12-4; D: -; CDR3: CASSFGTSYNEQFF; DNA: TGTGCCAGCAGTTTTGGGACTTCCTACAATGAGCAGTTCTTC
J: TRBJ1-4; size: -; V: TRBV12-3/TRBV12-4; D: -; CDR3: CASSLVHENEKLFF; DNA: TGTGCCAGCAGTTTAGTTCATGAGAATGAAAAACTGTTTTTT
J: TRBJ2-6; size: -; V: TRBV7-9; D: -; CDR3: CASNLDISLSGANVLTF; DNA: TGTGCCAGCAATCTGGACATTTCCCTATCTGGGGCCAACGTCCTGACTTTC
J: TRBJ1-4; size: -; V: TRBV9; D: -; CDR3: CASSVDRTNEKLFF; DNA: TGTGCCAGCAGCGTAGACCGGACTAATGAAAAACTGTTTTTT
J: TRBJ2-2; size: few; V: TRBV2; D: -; CDR3: CASLGFANTGELFF; DNA: TGTGCCAGCTTGGGATTTGCGAACACCGGGGAGCTGTTTTTT
J: TRBJ2-6; size: once; V: TRBV6-1; D: TRBD1; CDR3: CASPARDRGSGANVLTF; DNA: TGTGCCAGCCCGGCGAGGGACAGGGGCTCTGGGGCCAACGTCCTGACTTTC
J: TRBJ2-3; size: few; V: TRBV10-3; D: -; CDR3: CAISPQGADTQYF; DNA: TGTGCCATCAGTCCCCAGGGAGCAGATACGCAGTATTTT
J: TRBJ2-2; size: -; V: TRBV9; D: TRBD2; CDR3: CASSVEGGGPTGELFF; DNA: TGTGCCAGCAGCGTAGAAGGCGGGGGGCCGACCGGGGAGCTGTTTTTT
J: TRBJ2-5; size: few; V: TRBV30; D: -; CDR3: CACQAAPETQYF; DNA: TGTGCCTGTCAGGCGGCCCCGGAGACCCAGTACTTC
J: TRBJ2-2; size: few; V: TRBV25-1; D: TRBD1; CDR3: CASSDLQGPGELFF; DNA: TGTGCCAGCAGTGATTTACAGGGGCCCGGGGAGCTGTTTTTT